Listed below are T cell receptor beta chains from one sample, sequenced in a study of blood T cells in healthy people across ages. In TCRdb, the 5' RACE reads were re-called with MiXCR into one record per CDR3 protein. The table lists some 1.1 million distinct CDR3 sequences, 35% to 40% of them singletons. Sequencing was done on a sample of blood. The receptor set was obtained from a man in his late teens or twenties in good health. The CDR3 runs from the conserved cysteine through the conserved F or W. D genes are given only for firm matches. Not all rows give a size; the values are once, few, many and, for expanded clones, a class.

size	V	J	D	CDR3	DNA
-	TRBV4-1	TRBJ2-3	TRBD2	CASSQDAGGITDTQYF	TGCGCCAGCAGCCAAGACGCGGGGGGAATCACAGATACGCAGTATTTT
few	TRBV12-3/TRBV12-4	TRBJ2-3	-	CASPPGRLSTDTQYF	TGTGCCAGCCCCCCCGGCCGATTAAGCACAGATACGCAGTATTTT
-	TRBV10-3	TRBJ2-3	-	CAISESQGGDTDTQYF	TGTGCCATCAGTGAGTCGCAGGGCGGGGACACAGATACGCAGTATTTT
-	TRBV6-5	TRBJ1-1	-	CASRAAGGMNTEAFF	TGTGCCAGCAGAGCCGCCGGGGGCATGAACACTGAAGCTTTCTTT
-	TRBV20-1	TRBJ2-1	-	CSAGIDRHNEQFF	TGCAGTGCGGGGATTGACCGGCATAATGAGCAGTTCTTC
-	TRBV7-2	TRBJ1-5	-	CASSFKGGPQPQHF	TGTGCCAGCAGTTTTAAAGGGGGGCCTCAGCCCCAGCATTTT
few	TRBV7-9	TRBJ2-1	-	CASSGPEGGNEQFF	TGTGCCAGCAGCGGCCCGGAGGGGGGAAATGAGCAGTTCTTC
-	TRBV2	TRBJ1-6	-	CASKDLRANSPLHF	TGTGCCAGCAAAGACCTCCGGGCAAATTCACCCCTCCACTTT
-	TRBV24-1	TRBJ1-1	-	CATSDGGVTAFF	TGTGCCACCAGTGATGGCGGGGTTACAGCTTTCTTT
-	TRBV20-1	TRBJ2-7	TRBD1	CSAIESQDRTLKGYEQYF	TGCAGTGCTATAGAGTCTCAGGACAGGACCCTTAAGGGATACGAGCAGTACTTC
-	TRBV12-3/TRBV12-4	TRBJ1-2	-	CASSSDGDRATEDYTF	TGTGCCAGCAGTTCCGACGGCGACCGAGCGACGGAGGACTACACCTTC
-	TRBV28	TRBJ1-5	TRBD1	CASSKDRDNNQPQHF	TGTGCCAGCAGTAAAGACAGGGATAATAATCAGCCCCAGCATTTT
once	TRBV19	TRBJ1-3	-	CASSDPGIRFSGNTIYF	TGTGCCAGTAGCGACCCCGGGATTCGGTTCTCTGGAAACACCATATATTTT
-	TRBV20-1	TRBJ2-1	TRBD2	CSARGTSRGNEQFF	TGCAGTGCTAGGGGGACTAGCAGGGGGAATGAGCAGTTCTTC
few	TRBV12-3/TRBV12-4	TRBJ1-1	-	CASSLSGADTEAFF	TGTGCCAGCAGTTTGTCGGGAGCTGACACTGAAGCTTTCTTT
-	TRBV6-6	TRBJ1-6	TRBD1	CASSYGDRESPLHF	TGTGCCAGCAGTTACGGGGACAGGGAATCACCCCTCCACTTT
few	TRBV7-9	TRBJ1-4	-	CASSLTSGLREKLFF	TGTGCCAGCAGCTTAACTTCGGGCCTACGGGAAAAACTGTTTTTT
few	TRBV7-6	TRBJ1-1	-	CASSRTDSLGTEAFF	TGTGCCAGCAGCCGAACGGACAGCTTGGGCACTGAAGCTTTCTTT
-	TRBV12-3/TRBV12-4	TRBJ1-5	TRBD1	CASSAILGTGRNQPQHF	TGTGCCAGCAGTGCAATCCTCGGGACAGGGCGCAATCAGCCCCAGCATTTT
-	TRBV4-2	TRBJ1-1	-	CASSQGRVRAAEAFF	TGTGCCAGCAGCCAAGGTCGGGTAAGGGCCGCCGAAGCTTTCTTT
-	TRBV4-2	TRBJ1-2	TRBD1	CASSQDKGAGYGYTF	TGTGCCAGCAGCCAAGATAAGGGGGCGGGCTATGGCTACACCTTC
once	TRBV4-2	TRBJ1-6	TRBD1	CASNLTGGNSPLHF	TGTGCCAGCAACCTAACAGGGGGTAATTCACCCCTCCACTTT
few	TRBV20-1	TRBJ1-2	-	CSARDGGHANYGYTF	TGCAGTGCTAGAGACGGAGGACACGCTAACTATGGCTACACCTTC
-	TRBV20-1	TRBJ1-1	-	CSARLDPNTEAFF	TGCAGTGCTAGACTGGACCCGAACACTGAAGCTTTCTTT
-	TRBV9	TRBJ2-3	-	CASVAGGSTDTQYF	TGTGCCAGCGTCGCCGGAGGGAGCACAGATACGCAGTATTTT
-	TRBV7-2	TRBJ2-7	-	CASSLKTSYEQYF	TGTGCCAGCAGCTTAAAGACCTCCTACGAGCAGTACTTC
-	TRBV6-5	TRBJ2-3	-	CASSYRGRRSTDTQYF	TGTGCCAGCAGTTACCGTGGTAGAAGAAGCACAGATACGCAGTATTTT
-	TRBV25-1	TRBJ1-5	TRBD1	CASSEFRGSGQPQHF	TGTGCCAGCAGTGAATTCAGGGGGTCCGGTCAGCCCCAGCATTTT
-	TRBV12-3/TRBV12-4	TRBJ1-4	-	CASSSWVGEKLFF	TGTGCCAGCAGTTCGTGGGTGGGGGAAAAACTGTTTTTT
-	TRBV6-5	TRBJ2-7	TRBD1	CASSYSEDRGNNEQYF	TGTGCCAGCAGCTACAGCGAGGACAGGGGGAACAATGAGCAGTACTTC
few	TRBV11-2	TRBJ2-3	-	CAGQGVFADTQYF	TGTGCCGGTCAAGGAGTGTTCGCAGATACGCAGTATTTT
-	TRBV15	TRBJ2-5	-	CATSRDRGGETQYF	TGTGCCACCAGCAGAGACAGGGGCGGGGAGACCCAGTACTTC
-	TRBV7-3	TRBJ2-7	-	CASSLSSGVDEQYF	TGTGCCAGCAGCTTATCTAGTGGGGTGGACGAGCAGTACTTC
-	TRBV7-2	TRBJ2-5	-	CASSLGHPSQETQYF	TGTGCCAGCAGCTTGGGACATCCGAGCCAAGAGACCCAGTACTTC
few	TRBV29-1	TRBJ1-2	-	CSVLPTFGGGYTF	TGCAGCGTCCTCCCCACGTTCGGGGGCGGCTACACCTTC
-	TRBV28	TRBJ1-2	-	CASRTQLGYTF	TGTGCCAGCAGGACACAGCTGGGCTACACCTTC
-	TRBV7-9	TRBJ2-2	-	CASSGTSGTNTGELFF	TGTGCCAGCAGCGGAACTTCCGGGACCAACACCGGGGAGCTGTTTTTT
-	TRBV14	TRBJ2-5	-	CASRRGTYNEQYF	TGTGCCAGCCGGAGGGGGACTTACAATGAGCAGTACTTC
-	TRBV9	TRBJ1-4	-	CASSVRGQDEKLFF	TGTGCCAGCAGCGTAAGGGGTCAGGATGAAAAACTGTTTTTT
-	TRBV2	TRBJ1-5	TRBD1	CASSGDRGREQPQHF	TGTGCCAGCAGTGGGGACAGGGGGCGTGAACAGCCCCAGCATTTT
few	TRBV11-2	TRBJ1-2	-	CASSLVAGQLYGYTF	TGTGCCAGCAGCTTAGTAGCCGGACAGCTCTATGGCTACACCTTC
-	TRBV12-3/TRBV12-4	TRBJ1-4	TRBD1	CASSYGQGTYNEKLFF	TGTGCCAGCAGTTACGGACAGGGGACGTATAATGAAAAACTGTTTTTT
few	TRBV27	TRBJ2-5	TRBD1	CAGSVSGGETQYF	TGTGCCGGCAGTGTCTCAGGGGGCGAGACCCAGTACTTC
once	TRBV12-3/TRBV12-4	TRBJ1-6	TRBD1	CASNYRTGPPLHF	TGTGCCAGCAATTACAGGACAGGTCCACCCCTCCACTTT
-	TRBV30	TRBJ1-5	-	CAWSNRVDQPQHF	TGTGCCTGGAGTAACAGGGTTGATCAGCCCCAGCATTTT
few	TRBV5-1	TRBJ1-1	-	CASSPPGERTEAFF	TGCGCCAGCAGCCCGCCGGGGGAAAGGACTGAAGCTTTCTTT
-	TRBV6-5	TRBJ1-1	TRBD1	CASGSRDRDTEAFF	TGTGCCAGCGGATCCCGGGACAGGGACACTGAAGCTTTCTTT
-	TRBV7-2	TRBJ2-7	-	CASSFGGPHEQYF	TGTGCCAGCAGCTTTGGCGGGCCCCACGAGCAGTACTTC
-	TRBV27	TRBJ1-6	-	CASSLTGPFNSPFHF	TGTGCCAGCAGTTTAACGGGACCGTTTAATTCACCCTTCCACTTT
-	TRBV6-1	TRBJ2-2	-	CASSESGIDTGELFF	TGTGCCAGCAGTGAATCAGGGATTGACACCGGGGAGCTGTTTTTT
few	TRBV24-1	TRBJ1-5	-	CATSDPASSYSNQPQHF	TGTGCCACCAGTGATCCCGCCTCCTCTTATAGCAATCAGCCCCAGCATTTT
few	TRBV20-1	TRBJ2-3	-	CSASGAGLLTDTQYF	TGCAGTGCTAGTGGCGCCGGACTCCTCACAGATACGCAGTATTTT
-	TRBV6-5	TRBJ2-3	-	CASSYLGLSTDTQYF	TGTGCCAGCAGTTACCTCGGACTTAGCACAGATACGCAGTATTTT
few	TRBV2	TRBJ1-1	TRBD1	CASSTRQGVGEAFF	TGTGCCAGCAGTACCAGACAGGGGGTGGGTGAAGCTTTCTTT
few	TRBV20-1	TRBJ2-5	-	CSARKTGAVETQYF	TGCAGTGCTAGAAAAACGGGGGCCGTGGAGACCCAGTACTTC
-	TRBV20-1	TRBJ1-5	-	CSAQLGAQPQHF	TGCAGTGCTCAGCTGGGGGCTCAGCCCCAGCATTTT
-	TRBV20-1	TRBJ2-5	TRBD2	CSASAGLGNEQYF	TGCAGTGCTTCAGCGGGACTCGGCAATGAGCAGTACTTC
-	TRBV24-1	TRBJ2-2	-	CATTRTALANTGELFF	TGTGCCACCACCCGGACAGCTCTCGCGAACACCGGGGAGCTGTTTTTT
-	TRBV27	TRBJ1-1	-	CASSLVAYRDTEAFF	TGTGCCAGCAGTTTAGTCGCCTATCGGGACACTGAAGCTTTCTTT